The source of this TCR beta chain is a study of T cell responses to AZD1222 COVID-19 vaccine. Study information: Some second doses came at about 4 weeks and others at about 12 weeks; these were pooled.

With 7 bases removed from V and 7 bases from J, the gap between germline ends came to 22 bases. CDR1 MDHEN and CDR2 SYDVKM come from the germline V gene. The CDR3 has 15 residues. Sequenced by immunoSEQ multiplex PCR; TCRdb stores in-frame clones only, minus some. Seen here are 100,000 or so clones, more than 90% observed once, and the top ten hold around 2%. The clonotype originates from an adult in good health. The rearrangement joins TRBV28 to TRBJ1-2, with a tentative D call TRBD1 (6 bases). The sample consisted of peripheral blood, taken on day 0 of AZD1222 vaccination. The DNA of the CDR3 is TGTGCCAGCACCTCAAACAGGGTCTGGGAGGTTGGCTACACCTTC. It is translated as CASTSNRVWEVGYTF.